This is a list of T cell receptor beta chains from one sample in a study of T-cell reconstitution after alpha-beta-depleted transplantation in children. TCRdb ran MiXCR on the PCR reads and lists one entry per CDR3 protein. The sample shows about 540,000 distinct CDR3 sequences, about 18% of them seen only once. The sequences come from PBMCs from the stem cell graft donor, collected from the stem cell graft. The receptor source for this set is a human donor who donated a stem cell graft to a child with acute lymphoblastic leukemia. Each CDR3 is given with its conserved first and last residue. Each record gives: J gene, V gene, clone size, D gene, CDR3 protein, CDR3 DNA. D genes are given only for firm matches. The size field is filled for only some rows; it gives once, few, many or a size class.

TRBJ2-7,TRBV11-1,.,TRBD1,CASSSENYRGRRSSYEQYF,TGTGCCAGCAGCTCAGAGAACTACAGGGGGCGCAGAAGTTCCTACGAGCAGTACTTC
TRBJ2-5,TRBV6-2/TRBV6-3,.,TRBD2,CASRLSNLLAAQETQYF,TGTGCCAGCAGACTCAGTAACCTACTAGCGGCTCAAGAGACCCAGTACTTC
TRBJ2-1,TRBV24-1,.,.,CATSDPGVSGDEQFF,TGTGCCACCAGTGATCCGGGGGTCTCAGGCGATGAGCAGTTCTTC
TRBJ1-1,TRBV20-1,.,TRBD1,CSARERPGPHRGRNLNTEAFF,TGCAGTGCTAGAGAGAGGCCCGGGCCCCACAGGGGGCGGAACCTGAACACTGAAGCTTTCTTT
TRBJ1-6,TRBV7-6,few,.,CASSLTISGPLHF,TGTGCCAGCAGCTTGACCATCTCGGGACCCCTCCACTTT
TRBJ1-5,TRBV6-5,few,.,CASSLGTATNQPQHF,TGTGCCAGCAGTTTAGGTACAGCAACCAATCAGCCCCAGCATTTT
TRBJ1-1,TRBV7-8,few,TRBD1,CASSTLDRAGAEAFF,TGTGCCAGCAGCACGCTGGACAGGGCCGGGGCTGAAGCTTTCTTT
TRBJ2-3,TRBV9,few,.,CASSVSRAADTQYF,TGTGCCAGCAGCGTATCCAGAGCAGCAGATACGCAGTATTTT
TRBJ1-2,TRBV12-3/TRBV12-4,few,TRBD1,CASSPRQGNYGYTF,TGTGCCAGCAGCCCGAGACAGGGGAACTATGGCTACACCTTC
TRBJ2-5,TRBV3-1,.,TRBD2,CASSQDGLAGVVGETQYF,TGTGCCAGCAGCCAAGATGGACTAGCGGGAGTGGTGGGAGAGACCCAGTACTTC
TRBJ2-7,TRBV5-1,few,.,CASSLTTGIDEQYF,TGCGCCAGCAGCTTAACGACTGGAATCGACGAGCAGTACTTC